This paragraph reports one T cell receptor (beta chain). The clone's antigen remains unknown. Base qualities are not provided; no much larger clone lies one nucleotide away. The treatment or condition label here, explained by the study, means: in vitro stimulation with specific CMV peptide epitopes to enrich CMV-specific T cells. TCRdb shows the sequencer as Illumina HiSeq 1500. TCRdb trimmed the raw reads at Q25, called clones with MiXCR and kept productive beta chains. Every distinct CDR3 protein forms one entry, paired with its most common genes and DNA. In all, the sample holds roughly 860,000 distinct CDR3 sequences, and less than 35% of those were seen once. The top ten constitute around 11% of the sample. This entry is derived from a study of T cell repertoires in cytomegalovirus infection (dated by TCRdb to about 2019). At the level of the whole study: The peptide stimulations were aimed at well-studied HLA-B-restricted epitopes as well as recently identified HLA-C-restricted CMV epitopes, whose presentation resists viral immunomodulation. Donor HLA type was relevant to the analysis, as public TCR beta signatures indicated carriage of CMV infection together with the matching HLA type. What the study reported, not specific to this receptor: In the ex vivo response, HLA-C-restricted CMV-specific TCR beta clonotypes were dominant, and in two of eight donors the single most frequent clonotype came from this HLA-C-restricted group. Carriers of CMV infection plus the relevant HLA type were discriminated by the cumulative frequency of public TCR beta family members in the study cohort and in an independent approximately 360-donor cohort.

The CDR3 spans 15 residues, from the cysteine through the phenylalanine. The CDR3 DNA has 45 bases and is translated from base 1. CDR1 LNHDA and CDR2 SQIVND were looked up in the germline V gene (reference sequence). The germline ends are 15 bases apart after V is trimmed by 7 bases and J by 0 bases. In this chain, TRBV19 is recombined with TRBJ1-2; the D gene is possibly TRBD1, with 6 bases matching. Specimen: cultured CD8+ T cells from PBMCs, collected from culture after CMV antigen stimulation. This TCR derives from a human donor in good health (CMV status not recorded). Some clones in this sample may be carry-over from other donors' samples. The DNA reads TGTGCCAGTAAGACAAGGACAGACCCTAACTATGGCTACACCTTC. It encodes CASKTRTDPNYGYTF.